This T cell receptor (beta chain) stems from a study of cytomegalovirus exposure and HLA in healthy donors. Overall study: Tens of millions of unique TCRs from HLA-typed donors were held in an early release of data. Study results and limitations: Presence/absence comparisons presumed near-even sequencing depth among donors. There were reportedly fewer N-insertions in an Asian-associated ancestry cluster than the approximately 630-donor mean, in a later analysis. Most subjects had HLA-A and HLA-B alleles reportedly predicted accurately by TCR beta sequences.

J was trimmed by 5 bases and V by 3 bases; bases with no gene match: 4. The germline gives CDR1 SQVTM, CDR2 ANQGSEA. This CDR3 is built from 13 residues. Both 60 Vbeta primers and 13 Jbeta primers went into the PCR. Profiled with immunoSEQ multiplex PCR; TCRdb holds only in-frame clones, not every one. This sample has roughly 150,000 clones, with about 80% found just once. On this clone itself: No antigen is known for it.

The chain uses TRBV29-1 and TRBJ2-5; 9 bases are shared with TRBD2. Sequenced sample: PBMCs. The receptor's source is a man aged 30 to 45 in good health. The CDR3 reads CSVDSGGGETQYF. The CDR3 nucleotides read TGCAGCGTTGATAGCGGGGGAGGCGAGACCCAGTACTTC.